The rows below give T cell receptor beta chains drawn from one sample of a study of radiotherapy plus CTLA-4 blockade in lung cancer. Produced via immunoSEQ multiplex PCR; TCRdb's table is partial and in-frame only. The table shows roughly 98,000 clones, with about 81% occurring only once. The source material was peripheral blood, sampled from a patient treated with radiotherapy plus ipilimumab. All receptors derive from a human donor with non-small cell lung cancer who had a partial response to radiotherapy plus ipilimumab. The CDR3 runs from the conserved cysteine through the conserved F or W. Each record gives: V gene, J gene, clone size, D gene, CDR3 DNA, CDR3 protein. A D gene is named only where the DNA matches it firmly. For some rows the clone size is stated as once, few or many, or as a class when expanded; others skip it.

V gene: TRBV27; J gene: TRBJ2-3; clone size: NA; D gene: NA; CDR3 DNA: TGTGCCAGCAGGGAAGACACTAGGCGCACAGATACGCAGTATTTT; CDR3 protein: CASREDTRRTDTQYF
V gene: TRBV5-1; J gene: TRBJ2-7; clone size: NA; D gene: TRBD2; CDR3 DNA: TGCGCCAGCAGCCCTCGGACTAGTTCAGGCTACGAGCAGTACTTC; CDR3 protein: CASSPRTSSGYEQYF
V gene: TRBV13; J gene: TRBJ1-1; clone size: few; D gene: NA; CDR3 DNA: TGTGCCACCCTGCAATTAGGACAGCCAAGCCACATGAACACTGAAGCTTTCTTT; CDR3 protein: CATLQLGQPSHMNTEAFF
V gene: TRBV29-1; J gene: TRBJ1-1; clone size: NA; D gene: NA; CDR3 DNA: TGCAGCGTTGAGGTGGCCGTTGGTGAAGCTTTCTTT; CDR3 protein: CSVEVAVGEAFF
V gene: TRBV9; J gene: TRBJ1-4; clone size: few; D gene: NA; CDR3 DNA: TGTGCCAGCAGCGTAACTTTTGGGGCGACGGAACTGTTTTTT; CDR3 protein: CASSVTFGATELFF
V gene: TRBV5-1; J gene: TRBJ2-1; clone size: NA; D gene: TRBD2; CDR3 DNA: TGCGCCAGCACCCGGACTAGCGGGGAGAATGAGCAGTTCTTC; CDR3 protein: CASTRTSGENEQFF
V gene: TRBV10-3; J gene: TRBJ2-5; clone size: once; D gene: TRBD1; CDR3 DNA: TGTGCCATCAGTGAAACAGGGGTGCCCCAAGAGACCCAGTACTTC; CDR3 protein: CAISETGVPQETQYF
V gene: TRBV19; J gene: TRBJ2-7; clone size: NA; D gene: TRBD1; CDR3 DNA: TGTGCCAGTAGTATTGAATGGGACAGGGGATCCTACGAGCAGTACTTC; CDR3 protein: CASSIEWDRGSYEQYF
V gene: TRBV19; J gene: TRBJ2-1; clone size: NA; D gene: TRBD2; CDR3 DNA: TGTGCCAGTAGTGCTAGCGGGATTTACAATGAGCAGTTCTTC; CDR3 protein: CASSASGIYNEQFF
V gene: TRBV6-5; J gene: TRBJ2-3; clone size: NA; D gene: TRBD1; CDR3 DNA: TGTGCCAGCAGTGGACTTGGACAGGGCGCAGATACGCAGTATTTT; CDR3 protein: CASSGLGQGADTQYF
V gene: TRBV13; J gene: TRBJ2-1; clone size: NA; D gene: TRBD2; CDR3 DNA: TGTGCCAGCAGCTCAGTGACTAGCGGGAGGGCGAATGAGCAGTTCTTC; CDR3 protein: CASSSVTSGRANEQFF